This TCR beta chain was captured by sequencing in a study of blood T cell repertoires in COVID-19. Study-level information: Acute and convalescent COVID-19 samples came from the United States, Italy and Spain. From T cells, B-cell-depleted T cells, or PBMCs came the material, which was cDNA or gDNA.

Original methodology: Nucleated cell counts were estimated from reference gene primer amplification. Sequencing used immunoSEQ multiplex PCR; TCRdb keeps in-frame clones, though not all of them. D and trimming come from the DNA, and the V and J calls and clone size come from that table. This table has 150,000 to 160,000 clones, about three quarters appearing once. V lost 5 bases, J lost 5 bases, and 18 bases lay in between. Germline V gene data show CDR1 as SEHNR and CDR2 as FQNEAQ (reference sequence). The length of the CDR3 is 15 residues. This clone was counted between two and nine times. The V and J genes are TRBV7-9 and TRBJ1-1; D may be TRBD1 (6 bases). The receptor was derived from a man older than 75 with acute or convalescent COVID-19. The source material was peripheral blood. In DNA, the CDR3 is TGTGCCAGCAGCAAAAACAGGGCCTTGGATACTGAAGCTTTCTTT. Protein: CASSKNRALDTEAFF.